This record looks at one TCR beta chain sequence and its context. What it recognizes is unknown. Unique molecular identifiers were used in preparing the TCRbeta library. TCRdb re-analysed the PCR reads in MiXCR, keeping a single row per CDR3 protein. The sample has 580,000 or so distinct CDR3 sequences, under 25% seen once. This record comes from a study of T-cell reconstitution after alpha-beta-depleted transplantation in children. Findings and limits, study-wide: Surviving recipient T cells and thymic progenitors accounted for the high day-60 TCRbeta diversity observed in some patients. Fresh T-cell production supplied most of the T-cell counts and diversity seen one year after transplant.

The sequence derives from a boy less than two years old who had a stem cell transplant for acute myeloid leukemia, so the T cells may come from the graft donor. Sample: PBMCs, mostly from graft donor cells, taken 360 days after TCRalphabeta/CD19-depleted stem cell transplant.

The CDR3 nucleotides read TGTGCCTGGAGTCAAGGGGGCCAAGAGACCCAGTACTTC. Its protein is CAWSQGGQETQYF. V and J are TRBV30 and TRBJ2-5; D is perhaps TRBD1 (6 bases). V was shortened by 2 bases and J by 1 base, with 8 bases between the two germline ends. Germline values: CDR1 GTSNPN, CDR2 SVGIG (reference sequence). The CDR3 is made up of 13 amino acids.